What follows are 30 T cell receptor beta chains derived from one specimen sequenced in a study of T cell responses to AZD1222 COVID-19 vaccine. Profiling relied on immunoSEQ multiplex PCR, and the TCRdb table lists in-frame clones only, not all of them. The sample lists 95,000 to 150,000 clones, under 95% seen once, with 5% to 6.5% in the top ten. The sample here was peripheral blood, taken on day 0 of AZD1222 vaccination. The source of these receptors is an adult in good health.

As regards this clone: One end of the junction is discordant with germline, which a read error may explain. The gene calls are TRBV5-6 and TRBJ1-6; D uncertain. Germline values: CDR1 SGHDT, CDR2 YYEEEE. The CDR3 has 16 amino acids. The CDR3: CASSLAGQSLDSLLHF. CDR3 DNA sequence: TGTGCCAGCAGCTTGGCCGGGCAGTCGCTGGATTCACTCCTCCACTTT.

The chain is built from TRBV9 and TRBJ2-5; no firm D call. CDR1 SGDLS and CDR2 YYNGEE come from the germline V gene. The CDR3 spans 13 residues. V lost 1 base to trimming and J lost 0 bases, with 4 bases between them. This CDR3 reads CASSVHYQETQYF. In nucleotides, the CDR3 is TGTGCCAGCAGCGTACACTACCAAGAGACCCAGTACTTC.

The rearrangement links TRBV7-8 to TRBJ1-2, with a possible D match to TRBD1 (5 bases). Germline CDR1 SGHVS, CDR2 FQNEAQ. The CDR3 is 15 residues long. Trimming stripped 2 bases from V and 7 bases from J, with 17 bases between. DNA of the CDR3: TGTGCCAGCAGCTTACTTGGCAGGGCCTCCGGTGGCTACACCTTC. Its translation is CASSLLGRASGGYTF.

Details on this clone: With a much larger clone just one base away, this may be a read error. The CDR3 DNA sequence: TGTGCCAGCAGTGACACGAACACCGGGGAGCTGTTTTTT. Translation gives CASSDTNTGELFF. The V gene is TRBV6-4, the J gene TRBJ2-2; D remains ambiguous. The CDR3 spans 13 residues. Germline loops: CDR1 MRHNA, CDR2 SNTAGT. V was clipped by 2 bases and J by 0 bases, with 1 base between them.

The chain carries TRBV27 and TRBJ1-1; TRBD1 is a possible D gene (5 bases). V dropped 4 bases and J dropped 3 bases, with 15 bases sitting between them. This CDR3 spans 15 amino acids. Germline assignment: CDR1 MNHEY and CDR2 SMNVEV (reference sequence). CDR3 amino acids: CASSSLGGADTEAFF. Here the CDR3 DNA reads TGTGCCAGCAGTTCTCTAGGAGGGGCGGACACTGAAGCTTTCTTT.

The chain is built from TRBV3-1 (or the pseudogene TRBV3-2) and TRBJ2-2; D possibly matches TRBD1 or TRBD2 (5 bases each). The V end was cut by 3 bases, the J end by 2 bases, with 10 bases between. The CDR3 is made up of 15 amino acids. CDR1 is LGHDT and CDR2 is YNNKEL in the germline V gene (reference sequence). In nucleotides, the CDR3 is TGTGCCAGCAGCCAGGAGAGGGGCAACACCGGGGAGCTGTTTTTT. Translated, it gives CASSQERGNTGELFF.

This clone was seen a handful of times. The CDR3 region is CASSLGDRVQETQYF. The DNA for the CDR3 is TGTGCCAGCAGCTTGGGCGACAGGGTGCAAGAGACCCAGTACTTC. The chain recombines TRBV5-4 with TRBJ2-5; 7 bases are shared with TRBD1. The CDR3 is 15 amino acids. Trimming cost V 0 bases and J 2 bases; bases outside gene matches: 4. CDR1 and CDR2 (germline): SGHNT, YYREEE (reference sequence).

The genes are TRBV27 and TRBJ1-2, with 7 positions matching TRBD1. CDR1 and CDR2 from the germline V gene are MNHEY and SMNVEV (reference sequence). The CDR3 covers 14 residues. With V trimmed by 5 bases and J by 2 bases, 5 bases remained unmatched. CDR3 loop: CASSLQTGNYGYTF. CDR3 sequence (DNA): TGTGCCAGCAGTCTCCAGACAGGGAACTATGGCTACACCTTC.

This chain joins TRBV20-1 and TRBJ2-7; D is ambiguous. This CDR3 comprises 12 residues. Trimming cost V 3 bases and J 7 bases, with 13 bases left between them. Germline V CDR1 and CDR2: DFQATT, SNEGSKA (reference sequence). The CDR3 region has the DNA TGCAGTGCTAGTCGGGCGGAAAGGGAGCAGTACTTC. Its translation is CSASRAEREQYF.

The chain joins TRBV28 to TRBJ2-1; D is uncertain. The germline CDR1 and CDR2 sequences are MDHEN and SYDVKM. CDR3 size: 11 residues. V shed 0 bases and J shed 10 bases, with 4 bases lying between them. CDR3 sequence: CASSLWGEQFF. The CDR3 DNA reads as TGTGCCAGCAGTTTATGGGGCGAGCAGTTCTTC.

CDR3 bases: TGTGCCAGTAGTCCCCGTGGACAGGGAGGTAACTATGGCTACACCTTC. It yields the protein CASSPRGQGGNYGYTF. V is TRBV19 and J is TRBJ1-2, with TRBD1 matching over 8 bases. The CDR3 length is 16 residues. J was trimmed by 1 base and V by 5 bases; bases with no gene match: 9. Germline lookup yields CDR1 LNHDA and CDR2 SQIVND (reference sequence).

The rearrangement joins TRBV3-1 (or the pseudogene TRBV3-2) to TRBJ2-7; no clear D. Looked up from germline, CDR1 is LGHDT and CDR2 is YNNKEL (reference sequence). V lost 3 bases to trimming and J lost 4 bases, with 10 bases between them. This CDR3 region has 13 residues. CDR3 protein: CASSHLGRYEQYF. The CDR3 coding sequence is TGTGCCAGCAGCCACCTCGGCCGGTACGAGCAGTACTTC.

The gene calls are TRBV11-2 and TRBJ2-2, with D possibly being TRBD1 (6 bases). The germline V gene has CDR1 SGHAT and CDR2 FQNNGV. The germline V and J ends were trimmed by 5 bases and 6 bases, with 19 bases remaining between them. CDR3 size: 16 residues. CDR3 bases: TGTGCCAGCAGCCGAATCTTGAGGACAGTAGCCGGGGAGCTGTTTTTT. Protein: CASSRILRTVAGELFF.

The CDR3 protein is CASSLEVEKLFF. The CDR3 bases are TGTGCCAGCAGTCTCGAGGTTGAAAAACTGTTTTTT. The chain has TRBV7-9 and TRBJ1-4; D not resolved. The V end lost 6 bases, the J end lost 7 bases, and 9 bases lay between the germline ends. Germline V gene lookup returns CDR1 SEHNR and CDR2 FQNEAQ (reference sequence). This CDR3 is built from 12 residues.

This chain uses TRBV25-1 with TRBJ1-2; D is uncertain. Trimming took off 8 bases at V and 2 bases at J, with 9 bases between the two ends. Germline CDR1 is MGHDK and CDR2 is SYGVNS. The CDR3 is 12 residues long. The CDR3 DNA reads TGTGCCAGCTTCGGGCCCAACTATGGCTACACCTTC. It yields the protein CASFGPNYGYTF.

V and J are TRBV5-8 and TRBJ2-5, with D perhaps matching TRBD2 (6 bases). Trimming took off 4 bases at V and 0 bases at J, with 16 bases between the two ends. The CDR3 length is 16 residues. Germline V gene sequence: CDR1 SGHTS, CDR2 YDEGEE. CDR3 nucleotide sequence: TGTGCCAGCAGCCCCCTCTACGGGGGACACCAAGAGACCCAGTACTTC. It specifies CASSPLYGGHQETQYF.

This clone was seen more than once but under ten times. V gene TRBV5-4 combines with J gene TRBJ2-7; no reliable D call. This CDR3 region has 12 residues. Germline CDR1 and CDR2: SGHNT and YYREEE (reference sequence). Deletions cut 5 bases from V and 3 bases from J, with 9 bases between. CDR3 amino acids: CASSIYLYEQYF. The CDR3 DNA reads TGTGCCAGCAGTATTTACCTCTACGAGCAGTACTTC.

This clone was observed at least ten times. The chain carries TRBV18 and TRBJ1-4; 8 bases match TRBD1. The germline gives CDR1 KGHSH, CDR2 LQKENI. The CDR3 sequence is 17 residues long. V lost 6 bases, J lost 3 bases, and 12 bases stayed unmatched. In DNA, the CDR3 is TGTGCCAGCTCGCCGGGGCCATCAGGGGGCCCTAATGAAAAACTGTTTTTT. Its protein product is CASSPGPSGGPNEKLFF.

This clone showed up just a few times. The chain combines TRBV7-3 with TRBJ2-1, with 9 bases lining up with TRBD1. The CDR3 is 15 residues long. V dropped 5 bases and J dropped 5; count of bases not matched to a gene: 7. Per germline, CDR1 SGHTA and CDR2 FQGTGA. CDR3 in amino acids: CASSQQGAPNNEQFF. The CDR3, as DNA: TGTGCCAGCAGCCAACAGGGGGCGCCCAACAATGAGCAGTTCTTC. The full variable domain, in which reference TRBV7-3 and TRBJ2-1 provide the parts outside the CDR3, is GAGVSQTPSNKVTEKGKYVELRCDPISGHTALYWYRQSLGQGPEFLIYFQGTGAADDSGLPNDRFFAVRPEGSVSTLKIQRTERGDSAVYLCASSQQGAPNNEQFFGPGTRLTVL.

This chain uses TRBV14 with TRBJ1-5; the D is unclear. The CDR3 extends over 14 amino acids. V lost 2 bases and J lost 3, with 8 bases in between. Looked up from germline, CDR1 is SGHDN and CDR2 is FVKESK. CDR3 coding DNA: TGTGCCAGCAGCCAAAGTTCAACCAATCAGCCCCAGCATTTT. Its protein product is CASSQSSTNQPQHF.

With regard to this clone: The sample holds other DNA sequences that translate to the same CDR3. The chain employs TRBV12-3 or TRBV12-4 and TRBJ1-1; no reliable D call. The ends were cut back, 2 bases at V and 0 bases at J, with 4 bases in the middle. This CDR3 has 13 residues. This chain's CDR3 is CASSLRVNTEAFF. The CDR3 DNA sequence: TGTGCCAGCAGTTTACGTGTGAACACTGAAGCTTTCTTT.

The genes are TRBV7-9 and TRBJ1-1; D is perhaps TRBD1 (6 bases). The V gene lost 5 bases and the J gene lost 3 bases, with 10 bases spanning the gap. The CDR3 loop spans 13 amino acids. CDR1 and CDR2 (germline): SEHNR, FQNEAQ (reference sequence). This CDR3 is CASSERGDTEAFF. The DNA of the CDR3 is TGTGCCAGCAGCGAGAGGGGGGACACTGAAGCTTTCTTT.

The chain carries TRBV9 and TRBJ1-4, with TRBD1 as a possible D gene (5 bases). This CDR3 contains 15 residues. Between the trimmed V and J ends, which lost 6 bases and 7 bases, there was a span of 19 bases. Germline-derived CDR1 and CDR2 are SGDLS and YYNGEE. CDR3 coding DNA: TGTGCCAGCACCCGCGGGGACGTGTATCTTGAAAAACTGTTTTTT. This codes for CASTRGDVYLEKLFF.

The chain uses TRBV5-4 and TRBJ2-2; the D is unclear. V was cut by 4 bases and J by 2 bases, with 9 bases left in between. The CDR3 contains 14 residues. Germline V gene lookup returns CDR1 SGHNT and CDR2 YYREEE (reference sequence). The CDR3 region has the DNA TGTGCCAGCAGCGAAAGAGTTAACACCGGGGAGCTGTTTTTT. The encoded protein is CASSERVNTGELFF.

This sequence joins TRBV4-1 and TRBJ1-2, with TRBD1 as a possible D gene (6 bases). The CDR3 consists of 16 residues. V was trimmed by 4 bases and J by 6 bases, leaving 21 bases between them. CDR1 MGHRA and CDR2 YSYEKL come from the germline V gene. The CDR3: CASSRGDDRWVDGYTF. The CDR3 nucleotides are TGCGCCAGCAGCCGCGGAGACGACAGGTGGGTCGATGGCTACACCTTC.

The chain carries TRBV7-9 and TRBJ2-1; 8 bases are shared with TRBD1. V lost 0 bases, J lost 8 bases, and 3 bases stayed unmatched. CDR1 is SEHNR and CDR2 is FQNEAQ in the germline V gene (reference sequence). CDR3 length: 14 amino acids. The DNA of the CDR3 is TGTGCCAGCAGCTTAGCTCAGGGGGCGGATGAGCAGTTCTTC. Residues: CASSLAQGADEQFF. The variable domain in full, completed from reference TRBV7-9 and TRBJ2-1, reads DTGVSQNPRHKITKRGQNVTFRCDPISEHNRLYWYRQTLGQGPEFLTYFQNEAQLEKSRLLSDRFSAERPKGSFSTLEIQRTEQGDSAMYLCASSLAQGADEQFFGPGTRLTVL.

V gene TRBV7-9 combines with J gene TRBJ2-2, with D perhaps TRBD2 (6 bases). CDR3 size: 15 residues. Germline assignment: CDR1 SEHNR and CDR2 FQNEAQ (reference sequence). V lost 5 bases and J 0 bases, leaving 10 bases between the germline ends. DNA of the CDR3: TGTGCCAGCAGCAGAGGGGAGGCGAACACCGGGGAGCTGTTTTTT. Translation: CASSRGEANTGELFF.

CDR3 DNA sequence: TGTGCCAGCGCCTTCTTGGCCGGGGAGCTGTTTTTT. It translates to CASAFLAGELFF. The genes are TRBV18 and TRBJ2-2; unclear D gene. The CDR3 length is 12 residues. CDR1 is KGHSH and CDR2 is LQKENI in the germline V gene. V dropped 8 bases and J dropped 6 bases, with 10 bases sitting between them.

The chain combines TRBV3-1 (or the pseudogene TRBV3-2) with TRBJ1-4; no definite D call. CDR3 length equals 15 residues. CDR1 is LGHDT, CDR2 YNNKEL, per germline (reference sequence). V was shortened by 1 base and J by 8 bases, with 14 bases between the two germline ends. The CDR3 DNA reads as TGTGCCAGCAGCCAAGGGATGGGCTATGACGAAAAACTGTTTTTT. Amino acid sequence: CASSQGMGYDEKLFF.

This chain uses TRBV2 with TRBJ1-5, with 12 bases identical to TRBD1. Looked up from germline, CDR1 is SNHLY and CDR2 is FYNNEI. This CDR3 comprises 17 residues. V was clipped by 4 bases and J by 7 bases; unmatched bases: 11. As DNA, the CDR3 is TGTGCCAGCAGTGGGATCCGGGACAGGGGGCAGGGACAGCCCCAGCATTTT. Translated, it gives CASSGIRDRGQGQPQHF.